This T cell receptor beta chain is drawn from a study of patients and donors after allogeneic stem cell transplantation. TCRdb independently ran MiXCR on the RT-PCR reads; one entry per CDR3 protein. The profile shows 25,000 to 30,000 distinct CDR3 sequences, 8.1% of them singletons. Trimming shortened V by 6 bases and J by 9 bases, and 15 bases separated the two germline ends. Germline lookup yields CDR1 KGHSH and CDR2 LQKENI. The CDR3 totals 13 residues. The TCR originated in a human donor who was either an allogeneic HSCT recipient or a stem cell or donor lymphocyte infusion donor (not recorded which). It is not recorded whose cells these are; they may come from a transplant donor. The specimen sequenced was blood, either unsorted or a sorted T cell fraction (not recorded which). The rearrangement links TRBV18 to TRBJ1-3; perhaps TRBD1 as D (5 bases). The CDR3 bases are TGTGCCAGCTCGGGGGACCGCCAAGGCACCATATATTTT. Amino acid sequence: CASSGDRQGTIYF.